One sample yielded the 16 T cell receptor beta chains listed below, sequenced in a study of blood T cell repertoires in COVID-19. Clones were sequenced by immunoSEQ multiplex PCR, and TCRdb holds only the in-frame ones, with some missing. The table lists roughly 230,000 clones, around 83% of them singletons. The sample taken for sequencing was peripheral blood. The receptors here all came from a middle-aged man with active or convalescent COVID-19.

The V gene is TRBV6-6, the J gene TRBJ1-2; TRBD1 aligns across 10 bases. V lost 7 bases and J lost 7; bases outside the gene matches: 6. Per germline, CDR1 MNHNY and CDR2 SVGAGI (reference sequence). The CDR3 covers 13 residues. The CDR3 loop is CASIPGTGVGYTF. As DNA, the CDR3 is TGTGCCAGCATTCCCGGGACAGGGGTTGGCTACACCTTC.

This clone appeared a single time. The chain is built from TRBV24-1 and TRBJ1-2, with 9 bases identical to TRBD1. V lost 7 bases and J lost 7; bases outside the gene matches: 9. Germline V gene sequence: CDR1 KGHDR, CDR2 SFDVKD. There are 14 residues in the CDR3. The CDR3 DNA is TGTGCCACCAGCGCCCGACAGGGGGTAGGTGGCTACACCTTC. This gives the protein CATSARQGVGGYTF.

The chain uses TRBV19 and TRBJ2-2; 11 nucleotides match TRBD2. The trim removed 6 bases at V and 2 bases at J, leaving 8 bases unmatched. The CDR3 covers 17 residues. Germline-derived CDR1 and CDR2 are LNHDA and SQIVND (reference sequence). This CDR3 is CASRPTSGMLNTGELFF. In nucleotides, the CDR3 is TGTGCCAGTAGACCGACTAGCGGGATGCTAAACACCGGGGAGCTGTTTTTT.

The chain is built from TRBV10-3 and TRBJ1-3; 8 bases are shared with TRBD1. V trimming: 7 bases; J trimming: 4 bases; junction bases outside the gene matches: 12. This CDR3 contains 16 residues. From germline, CDR1 is ENHRY and CDR2 SYGVKD. The CDR3, as DNA: TGTGCCATCATGCCCACAATTGACAGGGGAGGAAACACCATATATTTT. Encoded protein: CAIMPTIDRGGNTIYF.

The V gene is TRBV12-3 or TRBV12-4, the J gene TRBJ2-7; the D gene is possibly TRBD2 (5 bases). This CDR3 has 13 residues. V shed 6 bases and J shed 4 bases, with 13 bases lying between them. The CDR3 nucleotides are TGTGCCAGCAGCAGACCCGGCGGGTACGAGCAGTACTTC. This encodes CASSRPGGYEQYF.

This clone was detected a few times. The chain employs TRBV18 and TRBJ2-7, with TRBD2 as a possible D gene (5 bases). The CDR3 spans 13 residues. Germline loops: CDR1 KGHSH, CDR2 LQKENI. Between the trimmed V and J ends, which lost 3 bases and 7 bases, there was a span of 13 bases. In nucleotides, the CDR3 is TGTGCCAGCTCACCCAGCGGCGGGTGGGAGCAGTACTTC. Translating gives CASSPSGGWEQYF.

J is TRBJ1-5 and V is TRBV27; 9 bases align to TRBD1. Germline CDR1 and CDR2: MNHEY and SMNVEV (reference sequence). The ends lost 1 base at V and 5 bases at J; junction bases unmatched: 12. The CDR3 has 18 amino acids. CDR3 region: CASSLLGVQGAEDQPQHF. Written as DNA, the CDR3 is TGTGCCAGCAGTTTATTAGGGGTACAGGGGGCCGAGGATCAGCCCCAGCATTTT.

The chain uses TRBV3-1 (or the pseudogene TRBV3-2) and TRBJ2-2; the match to TRBD1 covers 7 bases. V lost 4 bases and J lost 3; bases outside the gene matches: 5. Looked up from germline, CDR1 is LGHDT and CDR2 is YNNKEL (reference sequence). The CDR3 is 15 amino acids. CDR3: CASSLRQGYTGELFF. The CDR3 nucleotides read TGTGCCAGCAGCCTAAGACAGGGCTACACCGGGGAGCTGTTTTTT.

This clone is a singleton in its sample. The CDR3 DNA follows: TGTGCCAGCAGTCTACGCGGTAATGAAAAACTGTTTTTT. It yields the protein CASSLRGNEKLFF. This chain links TRBV6-5 with TRBJ1-4, with D unresolved. The CDR3 extends over 13 amino acids. V was trimmed by 5 bases and J by 4 bases, leaving 8 bases between them. Germline CDR1 and CDR2: MNHEY and SVGAGI.

The chain joins TRBV2 to TRBJ1-5, with D possibly matching TRBD1 (6 bases). The CDR3 consists of 16 residues. Trimming cost V 6 bases and J 0 bases, with 15 bases left between them. Germline lookup yields CDR1 SNHLY and CDR2 FYNNEI. The DNA of the CDR3 is TGTGCCAGCAGGGGGGGGGCGACCTTTAGCAATCAGCCCCAGCATTTT. This gives the protein CASRGGATFSNQPQHF. Full variable domain (missing parts from reference TRBV2 and TRBJ1-5): EPEVTQTPSHQVTQMGQEVILRCVPISNHLYFYWYRQILGQKVEFLVSFYNNEISEKSEIFDDQFSVERPDGSNFTLKIRSTKLEDSAMYFCASRGGATFSNQPQHFGDGTRLSIL.

The rearrangement joins TRBV29-1 to TRBJ1-2; D uncertain. V lost 6 bases and J lost 6, with 14 bases in between. Germline values: CDR1 SQVTM, CDR2 ANQGSEA. The CDR3 covers 12 residues. The CDR3 DNA reads TGCAGCGTCCCCGGGAGGCCCGATGGCTACACCTTC. It yields the protein CSVPGRPDGYTF.

This clone was found once. The chain links TRBV10-2 to TRBJ1-1, with TRBD1 matching over 9 bases. The CDR3 extends over 14 amino acids. V shed 7 bases, J shed 4 bases, and the junction held 7 bases outside the gene matches. Germline V lookup: CDR1 WSHSY, CDR2 SAAADI. Written as DNA, the CDR3 is TGCGCCAGCAATTTGGGACAGGGCGGCACTGAAGCTTTCTTT. It specifies CASNLGQGGTEAFF.

The rearrangement uses TRBV2 and TRBJ1-2; the D is unclear. CDR1 SNHLY and CDR2 FYNNEI come from the germline V gene. The CDR3 is made up of 14 amino acids. V lost 6 bases and J 6 bases, leaving 17 bases between the germline ends. In DNA, the CDR3 is TGTGCCAGCAGGCGGGTCCTCACTGGGGATGGCTACACCTTC. Protein sequence: CASRRVLTGDGYTF.

The chain joins TRBV6-6 to TRBJ2-7; D might be TRBD2 (6 bases). Trimming shortened V by 6 bases and J by 7 bases, and 22 bases separated the two germline ends. Germline CDR1 reads MNHNY; CDR2 reads SVGAGI (reference sequence). This CDR3 spans 15 amino acids. CDR3 sequence (DNA): TGTGCCAGCAGGCCCCGGGTAGCGGACCTCTGGGAGCAGTACTTC. Encoded protein: CASRPRVADLWEQYF.

This chain connects TRBV5-1 to TRBJ2-7; D might be TRBD1 (6 bases). V was pared by 4 bases and J by 4 bases, with 15 bases between. The CDR3 totals 14 residues. Germline-derived CDR1 and CDR2 are SGHRS and YFSETQ. The CDR3: CASSEDSDLYEQYF. The CDR3 DNA reads as TGCGCCAGCAGCGAGGACAGCGATTTATACGAGCAGTACTTC.

This clone was counted a single time. The V gene is TRBV5-1, the J gene TRBJ1-2; D remains unclear. Trimming pared 1 base from V and 6 bases from J, leaving 10 bases between. This CDR3 region has 13 residues. Germline assignment: CDR1 SGHRS and CDR2 YFSETQ. Here the CDR3 DNA reads TGCGCCAGCAGCTTGAATGTAGTCGATGGCTACACCTTC. Translated, it gives CASSLNVVDGYTF.